The clone carrying this TCR beta chain was detected many times. Its specificity is unknown. The read ends 3 residues before the CDR3 terminus; that terminus is restored from the germline J gene. The sample comes from a study of T cell clonality in common variable immunodeficiency. Findings and caveats of the study: Repertoire-complication correlations in CVID were limited by patient heterogeneity. Compared with healthy controls, CVID subjects showed increased TCRbeta clonality, mostly in about a third. Common variable immunodeficiency TCR beta sequences reportedly had fewer deletions and N-nucleotide insertions.

The protocol was immunoSEQ multiplex PCR, while the TCRdb copy is restricted to in-frame clones and leaves out a portion. Altogether roughly 52,000 clones were found in the sample, and no singletons occur. The CDR3 sequence is 15 residues long. The J segment lost 7 bases and the V segment lost 7 bases, leaving 10 bases of the junction unmatched. CDR1 is SGHTA, CDR2 FQGNSA, per germline. The sequenced sample was peripheral blood mononuclear cells. This rearrangement joins TRBV7-2 to TRBJ1-6; 7 bases map to TRBD1. This receptor was obtained from a person between 18 and 75 years old in good health. The part of the CDR3 DNA that was read is TGTGCCAGCACCCTTAGGGGACAGAAAAATTCACCC. It specifies CASTLRGQKNSP. The entire CDR3 protein reads CASTLRGQKNSPLHF.